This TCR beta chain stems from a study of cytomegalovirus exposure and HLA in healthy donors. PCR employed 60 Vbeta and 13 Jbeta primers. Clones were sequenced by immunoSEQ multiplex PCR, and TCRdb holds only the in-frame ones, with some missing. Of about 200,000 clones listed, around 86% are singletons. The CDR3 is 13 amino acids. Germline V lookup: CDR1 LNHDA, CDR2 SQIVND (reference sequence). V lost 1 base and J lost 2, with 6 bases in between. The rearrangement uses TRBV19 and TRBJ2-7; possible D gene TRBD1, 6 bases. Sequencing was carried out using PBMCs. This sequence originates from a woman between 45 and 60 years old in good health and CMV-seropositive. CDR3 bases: TGTGCCAGTAGTATAGCAGGGGCCTACGAGCAGTACTTC. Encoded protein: CASSIAGAYEQYF.